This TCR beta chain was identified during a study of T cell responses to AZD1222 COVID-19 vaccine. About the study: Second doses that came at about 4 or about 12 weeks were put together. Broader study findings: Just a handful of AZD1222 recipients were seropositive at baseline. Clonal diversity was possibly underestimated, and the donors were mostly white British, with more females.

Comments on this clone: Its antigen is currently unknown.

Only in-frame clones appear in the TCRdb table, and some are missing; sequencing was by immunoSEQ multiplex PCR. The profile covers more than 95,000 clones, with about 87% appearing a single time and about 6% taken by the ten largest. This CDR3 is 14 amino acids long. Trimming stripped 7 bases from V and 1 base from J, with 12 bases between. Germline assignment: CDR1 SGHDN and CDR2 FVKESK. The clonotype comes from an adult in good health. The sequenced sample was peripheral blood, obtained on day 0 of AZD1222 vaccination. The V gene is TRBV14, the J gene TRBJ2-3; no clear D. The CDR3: CASTPSSRTDTQYF. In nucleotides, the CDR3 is TGTGCCAGCACCCCTTCATCCCGCACAGATACGCAGTATTTT.